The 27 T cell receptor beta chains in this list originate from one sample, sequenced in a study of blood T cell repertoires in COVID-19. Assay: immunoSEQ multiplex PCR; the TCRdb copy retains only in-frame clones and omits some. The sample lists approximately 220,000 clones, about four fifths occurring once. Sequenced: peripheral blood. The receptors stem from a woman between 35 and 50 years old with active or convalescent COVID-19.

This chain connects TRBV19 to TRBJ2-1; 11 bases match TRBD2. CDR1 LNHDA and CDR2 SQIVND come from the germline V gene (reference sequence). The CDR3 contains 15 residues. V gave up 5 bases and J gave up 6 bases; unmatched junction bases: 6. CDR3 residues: CASSAGSGRANEQFF. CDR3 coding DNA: TGTGCCAGTAGTGCTGGTAGCGGGAGGGCCAATGAGCAGTTCTTC. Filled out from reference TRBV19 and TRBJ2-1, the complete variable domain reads DGGITQSPKYLFRKEGQNVTLSCEQNLNHDAMYWYRQDPGQGLRLIYYSQIVNDFQKGDIAEGYSVSREKKESFPLTVTSAQKNPTAFYLCASSAGSGRANEQFFGPGTRLTVL.

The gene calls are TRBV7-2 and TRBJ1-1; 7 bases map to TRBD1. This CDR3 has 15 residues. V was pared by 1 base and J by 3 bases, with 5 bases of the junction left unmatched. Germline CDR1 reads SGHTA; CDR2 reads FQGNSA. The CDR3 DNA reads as TGTGCCAGCAGCTTAGATCAGGGGGGTGACACTGAAGCTTTCTTT. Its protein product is CASSLDQGGDTEAFF.

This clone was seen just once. CDR3 sequence (DNA): TGTGCCAGCAGTCCGGGACTAGCCCTGGGGGATACGCAGTATTTT. Amino acid sequence: CASSPGLALGDTQYF. This chain links TRBV6-6 with TRBJ2-3; 9 positions agree with TRBD2. Germline V gene lookup returns CDR1 MNHNY and CDR2 SVGAGI (reference sequence). V shed 5 bases, J shed 6 bases, and the junction held 9 bases outside the gene matches. The CDR3 has 15 amino acids.

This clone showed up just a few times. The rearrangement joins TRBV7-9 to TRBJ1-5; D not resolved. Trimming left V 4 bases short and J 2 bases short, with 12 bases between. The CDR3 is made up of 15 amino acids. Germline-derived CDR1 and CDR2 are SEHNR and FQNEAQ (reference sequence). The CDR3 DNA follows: TGTGCCAGCAGCTCTCTCCGGGATCGCAATCAGCCCCAGCATTTT. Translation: CASSSLRDRNQPQHF.

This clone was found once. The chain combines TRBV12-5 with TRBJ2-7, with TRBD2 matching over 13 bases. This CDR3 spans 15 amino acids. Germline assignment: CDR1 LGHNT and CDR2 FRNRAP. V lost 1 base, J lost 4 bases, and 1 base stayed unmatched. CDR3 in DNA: TGTGCTAGTGGTTTGGGGACTAGCGGGGGTTACGAGCAGTACTTC. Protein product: CASGLGTSGGYEQYF.

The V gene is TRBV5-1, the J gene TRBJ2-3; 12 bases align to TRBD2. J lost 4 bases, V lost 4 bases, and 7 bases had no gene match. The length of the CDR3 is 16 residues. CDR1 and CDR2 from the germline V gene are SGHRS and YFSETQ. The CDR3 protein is CASSASSGGVSDTQYF. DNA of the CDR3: TGCGCCAGCAGCGCCTCTAGCGGGGGGGTTTCAGATACGCAGTATTTT. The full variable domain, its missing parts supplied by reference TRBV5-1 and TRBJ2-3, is KAGVTQTPRYLIKTRGQQVTLSCSPISGHRSVSWYQQTPGQGLQFLFEYFSETQRNKGNFPGRFSGRQFSNSRSEMNVSTLELGDSALYLCASSASSGGVSDTQYFGPGTRLTVL.

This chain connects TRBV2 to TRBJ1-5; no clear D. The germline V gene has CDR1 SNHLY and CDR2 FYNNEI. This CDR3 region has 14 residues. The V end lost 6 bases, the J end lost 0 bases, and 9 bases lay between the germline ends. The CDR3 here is CASSGKYSNQPQHF. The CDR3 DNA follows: TGTGCCAGCAGCGGGAAATATAGCAATCAGCCCCAGCATTTT.

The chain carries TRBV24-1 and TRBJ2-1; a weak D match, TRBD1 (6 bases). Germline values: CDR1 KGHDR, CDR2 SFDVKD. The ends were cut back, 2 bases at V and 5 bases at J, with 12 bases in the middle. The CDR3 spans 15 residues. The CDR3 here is CATSDSGTINNEQFF. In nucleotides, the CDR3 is TGTGCCACCAGTGATTCCGGGACAATCAACAATGAGCAGTTCTTC.

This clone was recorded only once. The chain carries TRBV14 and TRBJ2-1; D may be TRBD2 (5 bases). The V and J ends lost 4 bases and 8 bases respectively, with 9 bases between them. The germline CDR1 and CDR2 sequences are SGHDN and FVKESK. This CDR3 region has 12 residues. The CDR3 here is CASSLGSDEQFF. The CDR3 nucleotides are TGTGCCAGCAGCCTCGGTAGCGATGAGCAGTTCTTC.

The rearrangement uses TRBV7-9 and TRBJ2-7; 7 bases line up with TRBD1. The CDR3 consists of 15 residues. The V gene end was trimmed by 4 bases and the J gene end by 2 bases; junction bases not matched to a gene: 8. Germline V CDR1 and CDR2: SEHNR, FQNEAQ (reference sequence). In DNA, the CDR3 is TGTGCCAGCAGCTCACCCAGGGGGTCTGCCTACGAGCAGTACTTC. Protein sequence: CASSSPRGSAYEQYF.

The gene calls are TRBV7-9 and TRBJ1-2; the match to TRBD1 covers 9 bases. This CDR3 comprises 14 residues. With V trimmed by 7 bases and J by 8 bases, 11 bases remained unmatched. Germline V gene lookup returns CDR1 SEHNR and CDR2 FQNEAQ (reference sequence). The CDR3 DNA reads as TGTGCCAGCACCCCCACGGGACAGGGAAGGGGCTACACCTTC. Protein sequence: CASTPTGQGRGYTF.

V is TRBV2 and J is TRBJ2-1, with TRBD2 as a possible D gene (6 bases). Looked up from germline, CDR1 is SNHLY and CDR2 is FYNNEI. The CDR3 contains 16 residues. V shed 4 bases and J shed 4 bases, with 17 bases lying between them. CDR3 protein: CASSVDGGRRYNEQFF. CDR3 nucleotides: TGTGCCAGCAGTGTTGATGGGGGGAGGCGGTACAATGAGCAGTTCTTC. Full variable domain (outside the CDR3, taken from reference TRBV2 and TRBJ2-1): EPEVTQTPSHQVTQMGQEVILRCVPISNHLYFYWYRQILGQKVEFLVSFYNNEISEKSEIFDDQFSVERPDGSNFTLKIRSTKLEDSAMYFCASSVDGGRRYNEQFFGPGTRLTVL.

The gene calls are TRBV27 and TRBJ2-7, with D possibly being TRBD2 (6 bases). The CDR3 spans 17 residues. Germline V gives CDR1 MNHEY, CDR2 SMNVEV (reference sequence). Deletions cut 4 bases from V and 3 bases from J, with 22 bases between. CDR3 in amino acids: CASSSRSRGTLFYEQYF. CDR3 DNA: TGTGCCAGCAGTTCCCGTAGTCGCGGGACCCTGTTCTACGAGCAGTACTTC.

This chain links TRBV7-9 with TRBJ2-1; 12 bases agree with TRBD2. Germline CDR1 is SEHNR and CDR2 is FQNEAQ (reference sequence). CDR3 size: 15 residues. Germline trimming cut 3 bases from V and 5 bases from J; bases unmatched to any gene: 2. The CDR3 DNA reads TGTGCCAGCAGCTTGCTAGCGGGAGGGGACAATGAGCAGTTCTTC. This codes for CASSLLAGGDNEQFF.

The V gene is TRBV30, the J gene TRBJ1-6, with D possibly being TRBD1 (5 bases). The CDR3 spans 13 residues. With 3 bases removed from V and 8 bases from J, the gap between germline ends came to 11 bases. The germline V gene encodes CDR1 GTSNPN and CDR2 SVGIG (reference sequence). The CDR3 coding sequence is TGTGCCTGGAGGGGGCTTGGGGATTCACCCCTCCACTTT. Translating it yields CAWRGLGDSPLHF.

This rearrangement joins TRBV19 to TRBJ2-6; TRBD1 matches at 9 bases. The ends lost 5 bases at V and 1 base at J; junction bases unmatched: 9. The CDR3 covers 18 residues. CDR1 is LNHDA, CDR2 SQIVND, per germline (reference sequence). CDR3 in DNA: TGTGCCAGTAGTCCAGTGACAGGGGGACCATCTGGGGCCAACGTCCTGACTTTC. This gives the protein CASSPVTGGPSGANVLTF.

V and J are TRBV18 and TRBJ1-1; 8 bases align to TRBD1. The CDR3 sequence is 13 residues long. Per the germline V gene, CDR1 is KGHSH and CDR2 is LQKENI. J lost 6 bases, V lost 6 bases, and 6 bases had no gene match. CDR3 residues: CASSPDRAAEAFF. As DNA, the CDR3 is TGTGCCAGCTCGCCGGACAGGGCTGCTGAAGCTTTCTTT.

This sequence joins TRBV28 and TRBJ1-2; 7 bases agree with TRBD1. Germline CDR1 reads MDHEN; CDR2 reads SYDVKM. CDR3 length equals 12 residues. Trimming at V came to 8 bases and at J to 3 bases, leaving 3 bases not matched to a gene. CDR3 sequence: CASWTGDYGYTF. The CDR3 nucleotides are TGTGCCAGCTGGACAGGTGACTATGGCTACACCTTC.

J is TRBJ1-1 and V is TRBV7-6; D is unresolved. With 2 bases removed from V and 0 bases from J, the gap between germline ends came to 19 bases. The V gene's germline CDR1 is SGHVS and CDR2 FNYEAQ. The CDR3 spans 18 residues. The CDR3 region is CASSLTRGGISMNTEAFF. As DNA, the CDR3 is TGTGCCAGCAGCTTAACCCGGGGTGGAATTTCCATGAACACTGAAGCTTTCTTT.

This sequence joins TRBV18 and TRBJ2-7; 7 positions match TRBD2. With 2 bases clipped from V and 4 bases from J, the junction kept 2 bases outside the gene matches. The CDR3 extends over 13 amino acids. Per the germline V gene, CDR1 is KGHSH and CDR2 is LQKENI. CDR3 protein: CASSPSGMYEQYF. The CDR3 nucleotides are TGTGCCAGCTCACCAAGCGGGATGTACGAGCAGTACTTC.

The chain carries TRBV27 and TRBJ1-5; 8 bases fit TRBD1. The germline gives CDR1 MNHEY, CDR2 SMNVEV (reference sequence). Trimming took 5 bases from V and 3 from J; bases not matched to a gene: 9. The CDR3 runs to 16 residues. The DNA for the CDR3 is TGTGCCAGCAGTCAACCCGGACAGGGCGCCAATCAGCCCCAGCATTTT. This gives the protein CASSQPGQGANQPQHF.

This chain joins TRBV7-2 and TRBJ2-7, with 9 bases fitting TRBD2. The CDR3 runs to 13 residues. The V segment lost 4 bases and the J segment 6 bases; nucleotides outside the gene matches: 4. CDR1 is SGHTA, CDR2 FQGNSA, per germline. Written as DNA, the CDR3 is TGTGCCAGCAGCTCGTTGCGGGAGGGCGAGCAGTACTTC. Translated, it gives CASSSLREGEQYF.

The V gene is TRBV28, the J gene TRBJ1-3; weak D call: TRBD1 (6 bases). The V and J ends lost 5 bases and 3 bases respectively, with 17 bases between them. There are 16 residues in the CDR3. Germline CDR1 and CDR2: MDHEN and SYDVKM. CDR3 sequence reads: CASSQISQGDGNTIYF. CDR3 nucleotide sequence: TGTGCCAGCAGTCAGATCTCACAGGGAGATGGAAACACCATATATTTT. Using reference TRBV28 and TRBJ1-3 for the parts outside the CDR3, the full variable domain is DVKVTQSSRYLVKRTGEKVFLECVQDMDHENMFWYRQDPGLGLRLIYFSYDVKMKEKGDIPEGYSVSREKKERFSLILESASTNQTSMYLCASSQISQGDGNTIYFGEGSWLTVV.

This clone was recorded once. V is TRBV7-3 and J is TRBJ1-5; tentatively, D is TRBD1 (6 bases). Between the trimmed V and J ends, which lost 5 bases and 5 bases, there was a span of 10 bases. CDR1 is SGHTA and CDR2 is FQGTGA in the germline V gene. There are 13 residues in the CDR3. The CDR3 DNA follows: TGTGCCAGCAGCCCGACAGGAGATCAGCCCCAGCATTTT. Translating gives CASSPTGDQPQHF.

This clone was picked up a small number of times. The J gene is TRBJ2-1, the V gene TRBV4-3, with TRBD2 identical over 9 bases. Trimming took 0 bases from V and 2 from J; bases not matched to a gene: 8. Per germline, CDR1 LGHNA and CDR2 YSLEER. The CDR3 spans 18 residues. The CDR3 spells CASSQEWGAGGPYNEQFF. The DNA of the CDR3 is TGCGCCAGCAGCCAAGAATGGGGCGCGGGAGGGCCCTACAATGAGCAGTTCTTC.

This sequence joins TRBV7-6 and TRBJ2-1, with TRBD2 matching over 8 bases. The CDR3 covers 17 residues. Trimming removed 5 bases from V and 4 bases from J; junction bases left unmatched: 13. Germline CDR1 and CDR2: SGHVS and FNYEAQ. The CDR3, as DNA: TGTGCCAGCAGCCTTCGAGGAGCTAGCGGGCCATACAATGAGCAGTTCTTC. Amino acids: CASSLRGASGPYNEQFF.

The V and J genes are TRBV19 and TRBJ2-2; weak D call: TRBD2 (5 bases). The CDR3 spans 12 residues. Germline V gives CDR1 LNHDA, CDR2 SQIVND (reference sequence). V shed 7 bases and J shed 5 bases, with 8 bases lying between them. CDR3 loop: CASTDFTGELFF. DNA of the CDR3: TGTGCCAGTACGGACTTTACCGGGGAGCTGTTTTTT.